The sequence of this T cell receptor beta chain was determined in a study of CD8 T cells in Susac syndrome. Study-wide points: As the study acknowledged, the number of individuals who were part of its TCR sequencing and HLA analysis was relatively small.

Looked up from germline, CDR1 is SGHDT and CDR2 is YYEEEE. V was shortened by 0 bases and J by 7 bases, with 11 bases between the two germline ends. The CDR3 has 14 amino acids. The study sequenced TCR beta in blood CD8+ and CD4+ T cells. Both CD4+ and CD8+ T cells were negatively isolated, and TEMRA cells underwent FACS enrichment. Random hexamers served to reverse transcribe roughly 0.45 to 1 ug RNA. TCRdb independently ran MiXCR on the immunoSEQ multiplex PCR reads; one entry per CDR3 protein. In the table there are more than 200,000 distinct CDR3 sequences, approximately 92% of which are singletons. Turning to this clonotype: Its target is not known.

The chain has TRBV5-6 and TRBJ2-1; D remains ambiguous. The specimen was CD4+ T cells from PBMCs. The TCR sequence derives from a human donor with multiple sclerosis. CDR3 coding DNA: TGTGCCAGCAGCTTGGTCTGGGTGCGAAATGAGCAGTTCTTC. Its protein product is CASSLVWVRNEQFF.